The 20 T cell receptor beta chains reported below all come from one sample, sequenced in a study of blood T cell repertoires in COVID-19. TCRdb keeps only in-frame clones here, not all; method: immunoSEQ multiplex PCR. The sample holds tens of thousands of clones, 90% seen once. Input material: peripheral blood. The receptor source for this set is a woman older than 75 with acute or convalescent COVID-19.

This chain's CDR3 is CASSLSLLSSYNSPLHF. CDR3 coding DNA: TGTGCCAGCAGTTTATCCCTTTTGAGCTCCTATAATTCACCCCTCCACTTT. V usage is TRBV27 and J usage is TRBJ1-6, with D hard to call. V lost 0 bases and J lost 0, with 9 bases in between. CDR1 and CDR2 (germline): MNHEY, SMNVEV (reference sequence). The CDR3 runs to 17 residues.

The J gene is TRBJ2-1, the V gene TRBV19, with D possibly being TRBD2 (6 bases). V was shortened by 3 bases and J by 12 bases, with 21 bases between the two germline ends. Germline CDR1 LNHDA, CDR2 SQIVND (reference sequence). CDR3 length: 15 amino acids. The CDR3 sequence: CASSIWPGLHIRQFF. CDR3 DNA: TGTGCCAGTAGTATTTGGCCGGGACTCCACATTCGGCAGTTCTTC.

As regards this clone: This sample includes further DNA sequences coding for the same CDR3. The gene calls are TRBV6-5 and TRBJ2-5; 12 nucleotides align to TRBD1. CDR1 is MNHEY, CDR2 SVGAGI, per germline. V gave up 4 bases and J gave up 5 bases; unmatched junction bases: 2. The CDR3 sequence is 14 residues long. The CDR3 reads CASSWDRGQETQYF. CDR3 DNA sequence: TGTGCCAGCAGTTGGGACAGGGGGCAGGAGACCCAGTACTTC.

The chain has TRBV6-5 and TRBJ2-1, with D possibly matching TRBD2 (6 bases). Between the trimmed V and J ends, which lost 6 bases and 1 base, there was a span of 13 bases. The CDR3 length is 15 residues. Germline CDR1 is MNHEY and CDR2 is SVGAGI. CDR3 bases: TGTGCCAGCAGACCTGACGGAGGGTCCTACAATGAGCAGTTCTTC. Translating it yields CASRPDGGSYNEQFF.

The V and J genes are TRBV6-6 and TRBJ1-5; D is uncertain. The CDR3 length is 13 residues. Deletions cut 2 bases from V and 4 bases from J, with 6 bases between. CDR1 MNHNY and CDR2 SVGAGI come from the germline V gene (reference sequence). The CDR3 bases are TGTGCCAGCAGTTACCAAGAGAATCAGCCCCAGCATTTT. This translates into CASSYQENQPQHF.

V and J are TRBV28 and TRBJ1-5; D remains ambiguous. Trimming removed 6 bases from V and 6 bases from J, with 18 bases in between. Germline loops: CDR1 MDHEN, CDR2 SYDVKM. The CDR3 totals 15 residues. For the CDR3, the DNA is TGTGCCAGCAGCGTCGGGGTACGCGGATCTCAGCCCCAGCATTTT. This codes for CASSVGVRGSQPQHF.

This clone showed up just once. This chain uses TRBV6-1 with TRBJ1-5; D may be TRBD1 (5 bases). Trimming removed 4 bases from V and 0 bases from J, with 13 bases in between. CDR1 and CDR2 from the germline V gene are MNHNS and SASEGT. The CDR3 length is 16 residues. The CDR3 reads CASSGLTGHSNQPQHF. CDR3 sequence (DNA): TGTGCCAGCAGTGGCCTTACAGGTCATAGCAATCAGCCCCAGCATTTT.

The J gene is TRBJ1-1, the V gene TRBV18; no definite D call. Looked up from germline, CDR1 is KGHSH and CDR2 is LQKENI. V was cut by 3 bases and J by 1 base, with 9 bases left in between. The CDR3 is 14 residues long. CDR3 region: CASSPQTGNTEAFF. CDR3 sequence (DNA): TGTGCCAGCTCACCGCAGACTGGGAACACTGAAGCTTTCTTT.

The CDR3 bases are TGCGCCAGCAGCCGGACGGGACAGGAAACCTATGGCTACACCTTC. Its translation: CASSRTGQETYGYTF. The J gene is TRBJ1-2, the V gene TRBV4-1; 8 bases are a match to TRBD1. CDR3 length: 15 amino acids. The ends lost 4 bases at V and 4 bases at J; junction bases unmatched: 8. From germline, CDR1 is MGHRA and CDR2 YSYEKL.

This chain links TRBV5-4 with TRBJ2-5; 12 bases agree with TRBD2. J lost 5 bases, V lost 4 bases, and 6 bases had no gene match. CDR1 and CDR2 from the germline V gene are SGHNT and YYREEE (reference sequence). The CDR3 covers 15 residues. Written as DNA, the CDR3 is TGTGCCAGCAGCGCGACTAGCGGGAGTCGGGAGACCCAGTACTTC. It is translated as CASSATSGSRETQYF.

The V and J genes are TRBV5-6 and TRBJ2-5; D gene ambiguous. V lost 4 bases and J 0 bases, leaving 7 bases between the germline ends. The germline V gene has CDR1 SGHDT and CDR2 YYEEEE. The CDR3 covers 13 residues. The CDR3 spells CASSHRDQETQYF. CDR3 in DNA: TGTGCCAGCAGCCATCGGGACCAAGAGACCCAGTACTTC. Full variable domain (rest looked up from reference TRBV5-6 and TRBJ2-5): DAGVTQSPTHLIKTRGQQVTLRCSPKSGHDTVSWYQQALGQGPQFIFQYYEEEERQRGNFPDRFSGHQFPNYSSELNVNALLLGDSALYLCASSHRDQETQYFGPGTRLLVL.

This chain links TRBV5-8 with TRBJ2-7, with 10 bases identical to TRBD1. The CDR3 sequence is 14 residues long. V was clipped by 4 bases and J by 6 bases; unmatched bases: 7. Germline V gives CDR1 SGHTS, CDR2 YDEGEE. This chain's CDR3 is CASSARTGGIEQYF. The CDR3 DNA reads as TGTGCCAGCAGCGCCCGGACAGGGGGAATCGAGCAGTACTTC.

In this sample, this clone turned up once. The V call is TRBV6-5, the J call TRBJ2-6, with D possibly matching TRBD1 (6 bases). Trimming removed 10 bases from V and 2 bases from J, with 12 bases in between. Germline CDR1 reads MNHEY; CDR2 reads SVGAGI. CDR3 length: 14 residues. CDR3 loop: CATRDITGANVLTF. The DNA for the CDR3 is TGTGCCACCCGGGACATTACTGGGGCCAACGTCCTGACTTTC.

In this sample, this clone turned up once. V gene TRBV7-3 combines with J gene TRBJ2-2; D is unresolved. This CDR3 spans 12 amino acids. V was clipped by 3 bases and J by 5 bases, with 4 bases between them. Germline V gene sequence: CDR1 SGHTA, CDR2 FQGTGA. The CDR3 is CASSFSTGELFF. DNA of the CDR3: TGTGCCAGCAGCTTCTCTACCGGGGAGCTGTTTTTT.

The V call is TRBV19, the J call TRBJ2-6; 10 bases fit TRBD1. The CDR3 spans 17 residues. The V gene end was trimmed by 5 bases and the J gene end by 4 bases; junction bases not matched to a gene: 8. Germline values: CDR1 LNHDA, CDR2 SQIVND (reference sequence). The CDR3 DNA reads TGTGCCAGTAGTCAAGGGACAGGGGTGTCGGGGGCCAACGTCCTGACTTTC. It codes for CASSQGTGVSGANVLTF.

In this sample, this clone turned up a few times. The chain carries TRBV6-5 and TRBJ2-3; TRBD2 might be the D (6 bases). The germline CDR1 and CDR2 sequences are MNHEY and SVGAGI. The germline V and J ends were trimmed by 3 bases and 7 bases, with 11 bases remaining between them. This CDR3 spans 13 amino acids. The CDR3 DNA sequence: TGTGCCAGCAGTTATAGCGGAGATAATACGCAGTATTTT. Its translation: CASSYSGDNTQYF.

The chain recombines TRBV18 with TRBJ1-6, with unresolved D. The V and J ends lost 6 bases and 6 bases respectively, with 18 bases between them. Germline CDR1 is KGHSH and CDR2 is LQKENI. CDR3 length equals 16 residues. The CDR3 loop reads CASSATYNPSNSPLHF. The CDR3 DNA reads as TGTGCCAGCTCCGCCACATATAACCCAAGTAATTCACCCCTCCACTTT.

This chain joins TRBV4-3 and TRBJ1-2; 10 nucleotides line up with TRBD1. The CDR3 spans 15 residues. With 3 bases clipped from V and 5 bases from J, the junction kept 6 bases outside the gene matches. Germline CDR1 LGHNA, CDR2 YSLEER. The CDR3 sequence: CASSQADRGMYGYTF. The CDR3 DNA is TGCGCCAGCAGCCAGGCGGACAGGGGGATGTATGGCTACACCTTC.

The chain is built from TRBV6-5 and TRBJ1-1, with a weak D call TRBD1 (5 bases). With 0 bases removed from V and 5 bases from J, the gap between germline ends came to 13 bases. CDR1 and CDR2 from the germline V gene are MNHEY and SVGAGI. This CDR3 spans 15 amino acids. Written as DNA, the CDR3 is TGTGCCAGCAGTTACTCTGCAGGGCGTGGGACTGAAGCTTTCTTT. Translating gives CASSYSAGRGTEAFF.

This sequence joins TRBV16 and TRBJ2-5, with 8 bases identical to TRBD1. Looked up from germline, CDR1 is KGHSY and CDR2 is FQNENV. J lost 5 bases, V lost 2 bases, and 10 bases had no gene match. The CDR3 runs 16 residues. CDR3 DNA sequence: TGTGCCAGCAGCCAAGGGGGCAGGGGGCGCGCGGAGACCCAGTACTTC. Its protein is CASSQGGRGRAETQYF.